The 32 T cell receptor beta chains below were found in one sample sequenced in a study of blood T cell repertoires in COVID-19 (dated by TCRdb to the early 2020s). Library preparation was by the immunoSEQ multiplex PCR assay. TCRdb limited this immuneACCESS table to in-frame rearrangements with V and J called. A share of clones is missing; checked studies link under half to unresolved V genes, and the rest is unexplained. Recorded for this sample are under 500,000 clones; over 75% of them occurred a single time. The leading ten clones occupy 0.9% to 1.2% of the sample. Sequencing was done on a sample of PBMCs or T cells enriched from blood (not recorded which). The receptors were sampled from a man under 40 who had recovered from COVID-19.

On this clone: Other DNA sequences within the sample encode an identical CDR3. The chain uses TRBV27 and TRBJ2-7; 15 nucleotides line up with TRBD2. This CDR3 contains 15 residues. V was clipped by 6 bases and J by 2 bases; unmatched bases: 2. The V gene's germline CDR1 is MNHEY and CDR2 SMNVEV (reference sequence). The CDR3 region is CASRGLAGGTYEQYF. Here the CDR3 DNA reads TGTGCCAGCAGGGGACTAGCGGGAGGAACCTACGAGCAGTACTTC.

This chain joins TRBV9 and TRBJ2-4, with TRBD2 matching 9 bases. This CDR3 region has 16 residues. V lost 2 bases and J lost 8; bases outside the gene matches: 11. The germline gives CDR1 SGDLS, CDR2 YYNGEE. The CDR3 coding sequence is TGTGCCAGCAGCGTCACAGCGGGGGGCCTCCCTGACATTCAGTACTTC. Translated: CASSVTAGGLPDIQYF.

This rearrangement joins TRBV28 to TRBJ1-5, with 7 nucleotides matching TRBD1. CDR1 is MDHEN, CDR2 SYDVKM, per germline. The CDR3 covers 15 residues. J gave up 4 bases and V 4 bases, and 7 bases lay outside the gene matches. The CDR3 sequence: CASSSTGDGNQPQHF. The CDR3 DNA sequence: TGTGCCAGCAGTTCCACAGGGGATGGGAATCAGCCCCAGCATTTT.

The CDR3 loop reads CATSRGGGRPVFF. The CDR3 DNA reads as TGTGCCACCAGCAGGGGTGGAGGCCGGCCCGTGTTTTTT. This chain connects TRBV15 to TRBJ1-4, with D unclear. With 3 bases removed from V and 15 bases from J, the gap between germline ends came to 17 bases. CDR3 length: 13 residues. The V gene's germline CDR1 is LNHNV and CDR2 YYDKDF (reference sequence).

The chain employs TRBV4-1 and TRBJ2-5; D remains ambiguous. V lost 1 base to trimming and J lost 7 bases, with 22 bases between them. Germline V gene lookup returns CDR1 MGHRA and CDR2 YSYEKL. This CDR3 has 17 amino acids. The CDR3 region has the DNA TGCGCCAGCAGCCAAGGTATCTTCTTAACACCAACGGGGACCCAGTACTTC. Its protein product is CASSQGIFLTPTGTQYF.

The CDR3 here is CSVNGQGVNTDTQYF. CDR3 DNA sequence: TGCAGCGTAAATGGACAGGGTGTCAACACAGATACGCAGTATTTT. The chain joins TRBV29-1 to TRBJ2-3, with 8 nucleotides matching TRBD1. V shed 6 bases and J 2 bases; nucleotides not matched to a gene: 10. The germline gives CDR1 SQVTM, CDR2 ANQGSEA. The CDR3 contains 15 residues.

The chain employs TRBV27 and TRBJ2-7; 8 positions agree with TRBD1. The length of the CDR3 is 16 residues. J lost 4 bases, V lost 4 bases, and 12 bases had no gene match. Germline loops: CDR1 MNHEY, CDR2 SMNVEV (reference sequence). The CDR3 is CASSSSPGQARYEQYF. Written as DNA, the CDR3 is TGTGCCAGCAGTTCATCGCCGGGACAGGCGAGGTACGAGCAGTACTTC.

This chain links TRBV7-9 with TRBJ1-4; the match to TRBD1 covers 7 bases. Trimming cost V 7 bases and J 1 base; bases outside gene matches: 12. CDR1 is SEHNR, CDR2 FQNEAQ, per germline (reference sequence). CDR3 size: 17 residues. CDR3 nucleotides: TGTGCCAGCACTCCAGGCGTAGGGGGCCAAACTAATGAAAAACTGTTTTTT. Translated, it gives CASTPGVGGQTNEKLFF. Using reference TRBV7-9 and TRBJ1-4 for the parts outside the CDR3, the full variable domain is DTGVSQNPRHKITKRGQNVTFRCDPISEHNRLYWYRQTLGQGPEFLTYFQNEAQLEKSRLLSDRFSAERPKGSFSTLEIQRTEQGDSAMYLCASTPGVGGQTNEKLFFGSGTQLSVL.

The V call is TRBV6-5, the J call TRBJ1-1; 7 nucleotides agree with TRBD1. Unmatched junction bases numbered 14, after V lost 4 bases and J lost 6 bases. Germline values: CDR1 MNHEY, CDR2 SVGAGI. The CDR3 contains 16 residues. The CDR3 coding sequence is TGTGCCAGCAGTTCAGCCCTGGCAGGGGGGAAGGCTGAAGCTTTCTTT. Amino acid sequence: CASSSALAGGKAEAFF.

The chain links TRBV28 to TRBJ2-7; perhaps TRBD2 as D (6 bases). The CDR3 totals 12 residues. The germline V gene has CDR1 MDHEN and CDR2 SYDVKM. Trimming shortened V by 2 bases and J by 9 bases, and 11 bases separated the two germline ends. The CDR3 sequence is CASSLGGAGQYF. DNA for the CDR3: TGTGCCAGCAGTTTAGGCGGGGCCGGGCAGTACTTC.

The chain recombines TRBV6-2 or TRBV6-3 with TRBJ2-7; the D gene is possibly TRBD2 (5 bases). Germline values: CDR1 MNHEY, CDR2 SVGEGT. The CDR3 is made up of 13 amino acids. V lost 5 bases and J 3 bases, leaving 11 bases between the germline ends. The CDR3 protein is CASSVGVIYEQYF. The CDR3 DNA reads TGTGCCAGCAGTGTCGGGGTAATCTACGAGCAGTACTTC.

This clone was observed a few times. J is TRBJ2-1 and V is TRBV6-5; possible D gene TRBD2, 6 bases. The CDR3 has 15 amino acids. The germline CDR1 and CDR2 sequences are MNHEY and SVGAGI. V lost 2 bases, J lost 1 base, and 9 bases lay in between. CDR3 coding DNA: TGTGCCAGCAGTTACGGCGGGGTTTCCTACAATGAGCAGTTCTTC. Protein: CASSYGGVSYNEQFF.

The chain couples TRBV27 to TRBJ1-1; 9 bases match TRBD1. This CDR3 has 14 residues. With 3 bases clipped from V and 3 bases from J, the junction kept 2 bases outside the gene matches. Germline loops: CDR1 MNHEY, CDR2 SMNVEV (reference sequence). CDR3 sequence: CASSLGTGYTEAFF. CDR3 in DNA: TGTGCCAGCAGTTTGGGGACAGGGTACACTGAAGCTTTCTTT.

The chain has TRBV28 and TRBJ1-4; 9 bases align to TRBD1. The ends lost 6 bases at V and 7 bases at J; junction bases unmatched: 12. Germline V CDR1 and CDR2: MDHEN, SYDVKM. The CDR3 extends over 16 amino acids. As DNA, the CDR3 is TGTGCCAGCAGACTGGGACAGGGAATAGGGGGTGAAAAACTGTTTTTT. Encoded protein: CASRLGQGIGGEKLFF. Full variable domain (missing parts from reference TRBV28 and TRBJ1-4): DVKVTQSSRYLVKRTGEKVFLECVQDMDHENMFWYRQDPGLGLRLIYFSYDVKMKEKGDIPEGYSVSREKKERFSLILESASTNQTSMYLCASRLGQGIGGEKLFFGSGTQLSVL.

This CDR3 is CASSQSSSLFF. The CDR3 bases are TGTGCCAGCAGCCAATCCTCAAGCCTGTTTTTT. The chain recombines TRBV3-1 (or the pseudogene TRBV3-2) with TRBJ1-4; D is undetermined. The V and J ends lost 2 bases and 14 bases respectively, with 9 bases between them. Germline V lookup: CDR1 LGHDT, CDR2 YNNKEL (reference sequence). The CDR3 covers 11 residues.

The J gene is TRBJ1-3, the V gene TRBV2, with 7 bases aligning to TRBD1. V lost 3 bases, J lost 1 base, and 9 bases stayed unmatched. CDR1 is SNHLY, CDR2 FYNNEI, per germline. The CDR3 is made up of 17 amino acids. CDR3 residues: CASSDPRDRESGNTIYF. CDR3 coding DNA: TGTGCCAGCAGTGATCCCCGAGACAGGGAGTCTGGAAACACCATATATTTT.

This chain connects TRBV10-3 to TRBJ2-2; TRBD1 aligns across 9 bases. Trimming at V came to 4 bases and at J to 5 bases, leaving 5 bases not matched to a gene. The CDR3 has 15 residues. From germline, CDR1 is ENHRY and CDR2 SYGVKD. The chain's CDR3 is CAISGKQGATGELFF. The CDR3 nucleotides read TGTGCCATCAGTGGGAAACAGGGGGCAACCGGGGAGCTGTTTTTT.

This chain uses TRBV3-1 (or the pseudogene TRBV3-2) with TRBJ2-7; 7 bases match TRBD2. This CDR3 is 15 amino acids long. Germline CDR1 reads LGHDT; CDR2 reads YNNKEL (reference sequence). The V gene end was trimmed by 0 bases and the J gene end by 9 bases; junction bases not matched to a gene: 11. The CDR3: CASSQDLAGARRQYF. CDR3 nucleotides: TGTGCCAGCAGCCAAGATCTGGCGGGAGCGCGACGGCAGTACTTC.

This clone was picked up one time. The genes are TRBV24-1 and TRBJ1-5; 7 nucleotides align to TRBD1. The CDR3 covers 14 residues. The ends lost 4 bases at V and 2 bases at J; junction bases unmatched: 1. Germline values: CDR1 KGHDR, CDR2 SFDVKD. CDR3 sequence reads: CATSETGRNQPQHF. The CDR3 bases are TGTGCCACCAGTGAGACAGGGCGCAATCAGCCCCAGCATTTT.

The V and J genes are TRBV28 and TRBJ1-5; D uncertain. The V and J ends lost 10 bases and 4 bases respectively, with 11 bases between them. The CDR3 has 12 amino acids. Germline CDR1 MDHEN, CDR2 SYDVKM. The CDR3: CATLTANQPQHF. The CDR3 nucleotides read TGTGCCACATTAACAGCTAATCAGCCCCAGCATTTT.

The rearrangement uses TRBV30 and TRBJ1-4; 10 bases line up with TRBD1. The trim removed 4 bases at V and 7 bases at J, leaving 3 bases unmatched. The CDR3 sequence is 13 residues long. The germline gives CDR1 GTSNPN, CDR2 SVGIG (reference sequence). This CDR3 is CAWMGQGSEKLFF. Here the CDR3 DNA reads TGTGCCTGGATGGGACAGGGGAGTGAAAAACTGTTTTTT.

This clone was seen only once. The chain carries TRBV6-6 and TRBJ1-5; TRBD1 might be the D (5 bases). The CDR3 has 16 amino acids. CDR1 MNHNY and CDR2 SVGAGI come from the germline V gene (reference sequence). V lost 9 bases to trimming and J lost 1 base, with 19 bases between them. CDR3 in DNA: TGTGCCAGTTCGCCTTCCAGGGCCGCAAGCAATCAGCCCCAGCATTTT. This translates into CASSPSRAASNQPQHF.

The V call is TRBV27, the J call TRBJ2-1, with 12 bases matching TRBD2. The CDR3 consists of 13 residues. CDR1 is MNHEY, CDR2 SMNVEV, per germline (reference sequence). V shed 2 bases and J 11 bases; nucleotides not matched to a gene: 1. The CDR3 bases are TGTGCCAGCAGTTTACTAGCGGGAGGGAAGCAGTTCTTC. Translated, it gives CASSLLAGGKQFF.

The CDR3 sequence: CASSERSIFNTEAFF. The CDR3 bases are TGCGCCAGCAGTGAAAGGAGCATCTTCAACACTGAAGCTTTCTTT. The chain combines TRBV10-2 with TRBJ1-1; D is undetermined. The CDR3 spans 15 residues. Germline assignment: CDR1 WSHSY and CDR2 SAAADI. Trimming removed 3 bases from V and 2 bases from J, with 13 bases in between.

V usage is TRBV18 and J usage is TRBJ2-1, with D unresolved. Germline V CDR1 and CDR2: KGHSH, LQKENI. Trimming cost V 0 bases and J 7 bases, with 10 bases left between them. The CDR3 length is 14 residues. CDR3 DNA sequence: TGTGCCAGCTCACCACCGACTGGAAAAAATGAGCAGTTCTTC. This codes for CASSPPTGKNEQFF.

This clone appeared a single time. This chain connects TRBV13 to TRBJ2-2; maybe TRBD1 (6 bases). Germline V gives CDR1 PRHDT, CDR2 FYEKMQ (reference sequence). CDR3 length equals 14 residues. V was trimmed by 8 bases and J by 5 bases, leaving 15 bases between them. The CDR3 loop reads CASDVRGATGELFF. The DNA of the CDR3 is TGTGCCAGCGATGTCAGGGGTGCGACCGGGGAGCTGTTTTTT.

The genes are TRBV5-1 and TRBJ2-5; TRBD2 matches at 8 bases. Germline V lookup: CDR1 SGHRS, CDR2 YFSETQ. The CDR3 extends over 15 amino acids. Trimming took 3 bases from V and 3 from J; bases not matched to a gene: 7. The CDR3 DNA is TGCGCCAGCAGCTCCGTTAGCGGGACGGAAGAGACCCAGTACTTC. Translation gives CASSSVSGTEETQYF.

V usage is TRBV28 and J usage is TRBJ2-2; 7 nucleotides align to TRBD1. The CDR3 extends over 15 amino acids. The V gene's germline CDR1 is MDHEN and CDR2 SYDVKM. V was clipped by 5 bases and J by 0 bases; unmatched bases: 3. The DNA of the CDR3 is TGTGCCAGCAGTACCGGGACAGCGAACACCGGGGAGCTGTTTTTT. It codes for CASSTGTANTGELFF. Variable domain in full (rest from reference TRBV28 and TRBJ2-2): DVKVTQSSRYLVKRTGEKVFLECVQDMDHENMFWYRQDPGLGLRLIYFSYDVKMKEKGDIPEGYSVSREKKERFSLILESASTNQTSMYLCASSTGTANTGELFFGEGSRLTVL.

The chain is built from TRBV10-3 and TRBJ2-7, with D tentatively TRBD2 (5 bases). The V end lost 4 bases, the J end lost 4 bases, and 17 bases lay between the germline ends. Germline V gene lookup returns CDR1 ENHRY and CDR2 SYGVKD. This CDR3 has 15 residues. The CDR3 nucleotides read TGTGCCATCAGTGGGGGTAAGGCGGGCCCTTACGAGCAGTACTTC. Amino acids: CAISGGKAGPYEQYF.

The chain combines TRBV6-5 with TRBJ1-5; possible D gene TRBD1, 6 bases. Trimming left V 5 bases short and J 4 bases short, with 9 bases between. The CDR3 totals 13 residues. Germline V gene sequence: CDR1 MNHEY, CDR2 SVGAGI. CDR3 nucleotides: TGTGCCAGCAGTCCTGACAGGAATCAGCCCCAGCATTTT. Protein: CASSPDRNQPQHF.

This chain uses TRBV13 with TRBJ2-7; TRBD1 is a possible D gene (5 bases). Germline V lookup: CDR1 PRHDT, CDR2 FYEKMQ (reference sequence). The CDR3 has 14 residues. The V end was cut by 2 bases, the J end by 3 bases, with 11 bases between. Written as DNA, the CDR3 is TGTGCCAGCAGCTTACAGGGATCTAACTACGAGCAGTACTTC. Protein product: CASSLQGSNYEQYF.

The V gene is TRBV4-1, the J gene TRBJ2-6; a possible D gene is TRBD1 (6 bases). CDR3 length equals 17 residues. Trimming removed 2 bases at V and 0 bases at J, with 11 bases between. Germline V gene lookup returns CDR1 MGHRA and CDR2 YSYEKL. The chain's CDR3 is CASSQTTGSSGANVLTF. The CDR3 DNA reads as TGCGCCAGCAGCCAAACGACAGGAAGCTCTGGGGCCAACGTCCTGACTTTC.